The source of this TCR beta chain is a study of T-cell reconstitution after alpha-beta-depleted transplantation in children. General study results and limits: The origin of high day-60 TCRbeta diversity in some patients lay in surviving recipient T cells and thymic progenitors. As was reported, about two months after transplant, alpha-beta T cells came from several hundred expanded graft clones. After one year, T-cell counts and TCRbeta diversity mostly came from new T cells.

The authors prepared the TCRbeta library with unique molecular identifiers. TCRdb re-called the PCR reads with MiXCR, one entry per CDR3 protein. Of about 980,000 distinct CDR3 sequences detected, roughly 31% appear once; the ten largest clones hold about 28%. Worth noting for this clonotype: Antigen specificity is unknown. Mismatch with germline at one junction end may stem from a read error.

The CDR3 runs 16 residues. In germline, CDR1 is SGHRS, CDR2 YFSETQ. The clonotype originates from a boy in the first two years of life who had a stem cell transplant for SCID, so the T cells may come from the graft donor. This sequence joins TRBV5-1 and TRBJ2-7; perhaps TRBD1 as D (5 bases). The material was PBMCs, mostly from graft donor cells, obtained 360 days after TCRalphabeta/CD19-depleted stem cell transplant. The CDR3 sequence: CASSLVGSWGSYEEYF. In nucleotides, the CDR3 is TGCGCCAGCAGCTTGGTGGGTTCCTGGGGCTCCTACGAGGAGTACTTC.